This note documents a single T cell receptor beta chain sequence. Clones were sequenced by immunoSEQ multiplex PCR, and TCRdb holds only the in-frame ones, with some missing. The table includes about 64,000 clones, 95% to 97% detected once. This sample is drawn from a study of brain T cells in children with intractable seizures. Only cases whose brain tissue showed the highest T cell transcript signatures were sequenced. Before surgery, patients took at least one anti-epileptic drug. J lost 6 bases, V lost 2 bases, and 4 bases had no gene match. The CDR3 sequence is 13 residues long. The clonotype originates from a boy in the first two years of life with focal cortical dysplasia and intractable seizures. The chain links TRBV12-3 or TRBV12-4 to TRBJ2-7; 7 bases are shared with TRBD2. The sequences come from peripheral blood, collected at surgery. The CDR3 coding sequence is TGTGCCAGCAGTTTACCCGGGGGGTCCGAGCAGTACTTC. This translates into CASSLPGGSEQYF.